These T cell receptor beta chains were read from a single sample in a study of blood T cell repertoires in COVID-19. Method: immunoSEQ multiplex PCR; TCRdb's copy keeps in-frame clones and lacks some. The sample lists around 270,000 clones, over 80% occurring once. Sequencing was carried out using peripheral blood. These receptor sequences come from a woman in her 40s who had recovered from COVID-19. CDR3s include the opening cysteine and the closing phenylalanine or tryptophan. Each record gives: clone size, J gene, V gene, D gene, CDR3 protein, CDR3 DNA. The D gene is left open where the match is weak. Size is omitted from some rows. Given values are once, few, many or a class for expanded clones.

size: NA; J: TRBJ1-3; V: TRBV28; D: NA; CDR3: CASGPRDTIYF; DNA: TGTGCCAGCGGGCCCAGAGACACCATATATTTT
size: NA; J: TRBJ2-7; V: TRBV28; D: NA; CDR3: CASSEPYEQYF; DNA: TGTGCCAGCAGTGAGCCTTACGAGCAGTACTTC
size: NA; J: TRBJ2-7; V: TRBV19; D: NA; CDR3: CASTGTLSYEQYF; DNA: TGTGCCAGTACCGGGACTCTCTCCTACGAGCAGTACTTC
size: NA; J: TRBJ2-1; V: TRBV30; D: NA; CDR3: CAWSVQGNEQFF; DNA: TGTGCCTGGAGTGTACAGGGCAATGAGCAGTTCTTC
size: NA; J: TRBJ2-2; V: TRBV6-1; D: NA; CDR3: CASSELYSTGELFF; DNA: TGTGCCAGCAGTGAATTATACAGCACCGGGGAGCTGTTTTTT
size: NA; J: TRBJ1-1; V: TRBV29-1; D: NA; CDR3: CSARAGWGMNTEAFF; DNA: TGCAGCGCCCGAGCGGGGTGGGGTATGAACACTGAAGCTTTCTTT
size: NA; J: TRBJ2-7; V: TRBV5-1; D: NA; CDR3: CASSLSGSSYEQYF; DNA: TGCGCCAGCAGCTTGAGCGGAAGCTCCTACGAGCAGTACTTC
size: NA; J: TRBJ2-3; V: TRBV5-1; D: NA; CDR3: CASGAALGTDTQYF; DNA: TGCGCCAGCGGGGCGGCGTTAGGCACAGATACGCAGTATTTT
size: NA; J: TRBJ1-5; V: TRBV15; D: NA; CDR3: CATSRDKGKVQPQHF; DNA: TGTGCCACCAGCAGAGATAAGGGGAAGGTCCAGCCCCAGCATTTT
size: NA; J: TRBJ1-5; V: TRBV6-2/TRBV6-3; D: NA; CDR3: CASSYQADQPQHF; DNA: TGTGCCAGCAGTTACCAGGCCGATCAGCCCCAGCATTTT
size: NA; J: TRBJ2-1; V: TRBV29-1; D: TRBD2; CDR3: CSVWGGSYNEQFF; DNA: TGCAGCGTTTGGGGAGGGTCCTACAATGAGCAGTTCTTC
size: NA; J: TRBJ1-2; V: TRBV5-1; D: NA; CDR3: CASSDQGNGYTF; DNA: TGCGCCAGCAGCGACCAGGGGAATGGCTACACCTTC
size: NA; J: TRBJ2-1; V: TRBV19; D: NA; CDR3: CASSPQGPKINEQFF; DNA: TGTGCCAGTAGCCCCCAGGGCCCGAAAATTAATGAGCAGTTCTTC
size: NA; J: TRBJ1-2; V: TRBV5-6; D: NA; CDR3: CASSLLRNYGYTF; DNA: TGTGCCAGCAGCTTGCTCAGGAACTATGGCTACACCTTC
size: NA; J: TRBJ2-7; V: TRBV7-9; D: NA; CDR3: CASSPSQGLREQYF; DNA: TGTGCCAGCAGCCCCTCACAGGGATTAAGAGAGCAGTACTTC
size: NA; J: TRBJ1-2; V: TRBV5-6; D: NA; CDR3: CASSPGNYGYTF; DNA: TGTGCCAGCAGCCCGGGGAACTATGGCTACACCTTC
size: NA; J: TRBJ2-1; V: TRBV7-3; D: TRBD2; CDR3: CASSSTLAGGINEQFF; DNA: TGTGCCAGCAGCTCTACTCTAGCGGGGGGAATCAATGAGCAGTTCTTC
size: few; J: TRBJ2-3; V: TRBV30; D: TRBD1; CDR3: CAWTRTGRTDTQYF; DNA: TGTGCCTGGACTCGGACAGGGCGCACAGATACGCAGTATTTT
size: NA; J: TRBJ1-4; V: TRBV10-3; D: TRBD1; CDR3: CAISESTSGTGDEKLFF; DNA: TGTGCCATCAGTGAGTCGACTTCCGGGACAGGGGATGAAAAACTGTTTTTT
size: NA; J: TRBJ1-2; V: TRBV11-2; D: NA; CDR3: CASSGVRTANYGYTF; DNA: TGTGCCAGCAGCGGAGTGCGGACAGCTAACTATGGCTACACCTTC
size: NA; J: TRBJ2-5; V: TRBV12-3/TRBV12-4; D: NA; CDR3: CASSLGGTQYF; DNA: TGTGCCAGCAGCCTCGGGGGGACCCAGTACTTC
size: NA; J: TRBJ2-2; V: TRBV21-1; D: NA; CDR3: CASIPRLNRNTGELFF; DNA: TGTGCCAGCATCCCACGACTCAACCGGAACACCGGGGAGCTGTTTTTT
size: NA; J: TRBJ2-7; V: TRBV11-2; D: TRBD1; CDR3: CASSLGTGREQYF; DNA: TGTGCCAGCAGCCTCGGGACAGGGCGCGAGCAGTACTTC
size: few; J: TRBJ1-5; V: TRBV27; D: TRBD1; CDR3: CASRGTGDQPQHF; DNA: TGTGCCAGCAGGGGAACAGGGGACCAGCCCCAGCATTTT
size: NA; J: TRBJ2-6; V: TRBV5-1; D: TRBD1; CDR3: CASSLAGQGSGANVLTF; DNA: TGCGCCAGCAGCTTGGCCGGACAGGGCTCTGGGGCCAACGTCCTGACTTTC
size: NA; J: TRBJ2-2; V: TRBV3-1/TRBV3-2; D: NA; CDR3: CASSRGDLGELFF; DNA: TGTGCCAGCAGCCGAGGTGACCTCGGGGAGCTGTTTTTT